The TCR beta chain described here comes from a study of blood T cells in healthy people across ages. About this clonotype: What it binds is not known.

Study findings and constraints: The lack of PBMC sorting stopped any conclusive naive versus antigen-experienced comparison. The study found TCR beta diversity correlated strongly with naive T cell percentage. Not knowing donor CMV status may have confounded expanded clonotype changes.

Trimming pared 0 bases from V and 5 bases from J, leaving 15 bases between. CDR1 is SGHRS, CDR2 YFSETQ, per germline. The CDR3 runs 16 residues. It was with a sample-barcoded 5' primer and a J-beta primer mix that a second PCR of about 6 to 11 cycles was run. TCRdb redid the calling of the 5' RACE reads with MiXCR, one entry per CDR3 protein. In the table there are some 550,000 distinct CDR3 sequences, around 50% of which are singletons. Healthy individuals of Caucasian origin from Russia, aged roughly 6 to 90, served as donors. This sequence originates from a man aged 80 or over in good health. Source material: blood. V and J are TRBV5-1 and TRBJ2-1; a weak D match, TRBD2 (5 bases). The CDR3 spells CASSLVASPSDNEQFF. CDR3 bases: TGCGCCAGCAGCTTGGTAGCGTCGCCCTCGGACAATGAGCAGTTCTTC.